The entry below gives a single T cell receptor beta chain sequence along with its context. Its antigen is unknown. Then a second PCR, running roughly 7 to 11 cycles, was carried out with a sample-barcoded 5' primer and a J-beta primer mix. TCRdb independently ran MiXCR on the 5' RACE reads; one entry per CDR3 protein. In the table there are 700,000 or so distinct CDR3 sequences, 40% to 50% of which are singletons. The data are from a study of blood T cells in healthy people across ages. V was clipped by 2 bases and J by 4 bases; unmatched bases: 5. Per germline, CDR1 MNHEY and CDR2 SVGEGT. The CDR3 totals 15 residues. The study, taken as a whole, reports: Expanded clonotype changes were possibly confounded by unknown donor CMV status.

The TCR was taken from a man aged 80 or over in good health. The sequenced sample was blood. J is TRBJ2-1 and V is TRBV6-2 or TRBV6-3; 7 positions agree with TRBD1. In DNA, the CDR3 is TGTGCCAGCAGTTACCTCCGGGACAGTTACAATGAGCAGTTCTTC. Encoded protein: CASSYLRDSYNEQFF.